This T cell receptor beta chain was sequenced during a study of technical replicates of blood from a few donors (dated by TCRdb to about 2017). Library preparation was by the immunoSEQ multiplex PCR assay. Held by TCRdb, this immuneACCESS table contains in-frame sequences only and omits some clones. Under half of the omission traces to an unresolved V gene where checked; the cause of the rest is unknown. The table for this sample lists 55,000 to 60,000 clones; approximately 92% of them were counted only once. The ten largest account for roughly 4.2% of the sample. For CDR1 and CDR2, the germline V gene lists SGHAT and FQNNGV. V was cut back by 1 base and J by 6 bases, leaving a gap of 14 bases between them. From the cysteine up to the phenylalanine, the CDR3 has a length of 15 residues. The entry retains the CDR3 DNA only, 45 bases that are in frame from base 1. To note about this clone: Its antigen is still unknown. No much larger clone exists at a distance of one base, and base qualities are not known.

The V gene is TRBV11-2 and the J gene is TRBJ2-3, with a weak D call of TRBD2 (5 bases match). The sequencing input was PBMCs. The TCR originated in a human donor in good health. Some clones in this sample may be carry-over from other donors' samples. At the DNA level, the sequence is TGTGCCAGCAGCTTAGGGCAAAACCCGGGGGATACGCAGTATTTT. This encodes CASSLGQNPGDTQYF.